Listed below are T cell receptor beta chains from one sample, sequenced in a study of blood T cells in healthy people across ages. TCRdb passed the 5' RACE reads through MiXCR, listing each CDR3 protein once. Of 1.5 million to 2 million distinct CDR3 sequences in the sample, approximately 28% are singletons; the top ten hold more than 6%. Input material: blood. The receptors were sampled from a woman aged 25 to 45 in good health. Both conserved end residues are part of each CDR3. D genes are given only for firm matches. Expanded clones are given a class, and other clones once, few, many or no size at all.

d_gene: TRBD1; v_gene: TRBV5-4; j_gene: TRBJ2-1; abundance: few; CDR3nt: TGTGCCAGCAGCATCTGGACAGGGGGCACTAGTGAGCAGTTCTTC; CDR3aa: CASSIWTGGTSEQFF
d_gene: TRBD2; v_gene: TRBV12-3/TRBV12-4; j_gene: TRBJ2-1; abundance: .; CDR3nt: TGTGCCAGCAGTCCACCTTCCGGGCTAGCGGGAGGGCCGCATGAGCAGTTCTTC; CDR3aa: CASSPPSGLAGGPHEQFF
d_gene: .; v_gene: TRBV20-1; j_gene: TRBJ1-5; abundance: .; CDR3nt: TGCAGTGCTTACAGCCGATGGGCAGGGCAGCCCCAGCATTTT; CDR3aa: CSAYSRWAGQPQHF
d_gene: TRBD1; v_gene: TRBV7-3; j_gene: TRBJ1-6; abundance: .; CDR3nt: TGTGCCAGCAGCTACACAGGGGGATATAATTCACCCCTCCACTTT; CDR3aa: CASSYTGGYNSPLHF
d_gene: .; v_gene: TRBV4-2; j_gene: TRBJ1-3; abundance: few; CDR3nt: TGTGCCAGCACCACCCAAAGGCAAATCTCTGGAAACACCATATATTTT; CDR3aa: CASTTQRQISGNTIYF
d_gene: .; v_gene: TRBV14; j_gene: TRBJ2-1; abundance: few; CDR3nt: TGTGCCAGCAGCGATCGGGCAGGGCGGGGGCCCTCCTACAATGAGCAGTTCTTC; CDR3aa: CASSDRAGRGPSYNEQFF
d_gene: TRBD2; v_gene: TRBV12-3/TRBV12-4; j_gene: TRBJ2-7; abundance: few; CDR3nt: TGTGCCAGCAGTTCTCATAGCGGGGGGGCCTACGAGCAGTACTTC; CDR3aa: CASSSHSGGAYEQYF
d_gene: .; v_gene: TRBV5-4; j_gene: TRBJ2-7; abundance: .; CDR3nt: TGTGCCAGCAGCATACTGGTTGGAGTTTACTACGAGCAGTACTTC; CDR3aa: CASSILVGVYYEQYF
d_gene: .; v_gene: TRBV5-5; j_gene: TRBJ2-7; abundance: .; CDR3nt: TGTGCCAGCAGCCCTCGGAGGCCCCACGAGCAGTACTTC; CDR3aa: CASSPRRPHEQYF
d_gene: .; v_gene: TRBV6-4; j_gene: TRBJ2-3; abundance: .; CDR3nt: TGTGCCAGCAGTGACTCACTACCTAGCACAGATACGCAGTATTTT; CDR3aa: CASSDSLPSTDTQYF
d_gene: .; v_gene: TRBV7-2; j_gene: TRBJ2-3; abundance: .; CDR3nt: TGTGCCAGCAGAAGCCTTGTAGATACGCAGTATTTT; CDR3aa: CASRSLVDTQYF
d_gene: .; v_gene: TRBV7-6; j_gene: TRBJ2-6; abundance: .; CDR3nt: TGTGCCAGCAGCTTTCGCGATACCGGGACACTCAACGTCCTGACTTTC; CDR3aa: CASSFRDTGTLNVLTF
d_gene: TRBD1; v_gene: TRBV2; j_gene: TRBJ2-5; abundance: .; CDR3nt: TGTGCCAGCAGAACCCAGGGGGCCTACCAAGAGACCCAGTACTTC; CDR3aa: CASRTQGAYQETQYF
d_gene: TRBD1; v_gene: TRBV6-1; j_gene: TRBJ2-2; abundance: .; CDR3nt: TGTGCCAGCAGTCCGGGACAGGGGGAGGACGGGGAGCTGTTTTTT; CDR3aa: CASSPGQGEDGELFF
d_gene: TRBD1; v_gene: TRBV10-3; j_gene: TRBJ1-2; abundance: .; CDR3nt: TGTGCCATCAGTGTTGACAGGGGGGACGGCTACACCTTC; CDR3aa: CAISVDRGDGYTF
d_gene: TRBD2; v_gene: TRBV12-3/TRBV12-4; j_gene: TRBJ2-1; abundance: few; CDR3nt: TGTGCCAGCAGCTGGGCTAGCGGGTCCTACAATGAGCAGTTCTTC; CDR3aa: CASSWASGSYNEQFF
d_gene: .; v_gene: TRBV5-1; j_gene: TRBJ1-4; abundance: few; CDR3nt: TGCGCCAGCAGCGCATCCGGGACACGGAATGAAAAACTGTTTTTT; CDR3aa: CASSASGTRNEKLFF
d_gene: TRBD1; v_gene: TRBV5-5; j_gene: TRBJ1-5; abundance: .; CDR3nt: TGTGCCAGCAGCTTCCGGGACAGGGGGGCTAATCAGCCCCAGCATTTT; CDR3aa: CASSFRDRGANQPQHF
d_gene: .; v_gene: TRBV7-2; j_gene: TRBJ2-1; abundance: .; CDR3nt: TGTGCCAGCAGCTTACGACTAACCAGTGTTCCCCAGGGTGAGCAGTTCTTC; CDR3aa: CASSLRLTSVPQGEQFF
d_gene: TRBD2; v_gene: TRBV7-2; j_gene: TRBJ2-4; abundance: .; CDR3nt: TGTGCCAGCAGCTTAGGAGCGGGAGGGTACAATGAGCAGTACTTC; CDR3aa: CASSLGAGGYNEQYF
d_gene: TRBD2; v_gene: TRBV29-1; j_gene: TRBJ2-1; abundance: .; CDR3nt: TGCAGCGTTGTCCCTAGCGGGAGGGGCGAGCAGTTCTTC; CDR3aa: CSVVPSGRGEQFF
d_gene: TRBD2; v_gene: TRBV7-2; j_gene: TRBJ2-4; abundance: many; CDR3nt: TGTGCCAGCAGCACCCGGACTAGTAACGAGTACTTC; CDR3aa: CASSTRTSNEYF
d_gene: .; v_gene: TRBV20-1; j_gene: TRBJ2-1; abundance: .; CDR3nt: TGCAGTGCTAGTCGAGTTATAGCGGAAGTATTAGGGTCCTACAATGAGCAGTTCTTC; CDR3aa: CSASRVIAEVLGSYNEQFF
d_gene: .; v_gene: TRBV20-1; j_gene: TRBJ2-7; abundance: .; CDR3nt: TGCAGTGCGGAGGGGGGAATCGGCTCCTACGAGCAGTACTTC; CDR3aa: CSAEGGIGSYEQYF
d_gene: TRBD1; v_gene: TRBV20-1; j_gene: TRBJ1-2; abundance: few; CDR3nt: TGCAGTGCTAGAGCTGGAGGGGGCGCCAACTATGGCTACACCTTC; CDR3aa: CSARAGGGANYGYTF
d_gene: TRBD1; v_gene: TRBV20-1; j_gene: TRBJ1-2; abundance: .; CDR3nt: TGCAGTGCTAGTGTACAGGGGGATGGCTACACCTTC; CDR3aa: CSASVQGDGYTF
d_gene: .; v_gene: TRBV5-1; j_gene: TRBJ2-4; abundance: .; CDR3nt: TGCGCCAGCAGCTTGGCCTTGCAAGGTCTAGCCAAAAACATTCAGTACTTC; CDR3aa: CASSLALQGLAKNIQYF
d_gene: .; v_gene: TRBV3-1; j_gene: TRBJ1-2; abundance: .; CDR3nt: TGTGCCAGCAGCCAGGCCTTCGACGGCTACTATGGCTACACCTTC; CDR3aa: CASSQAFDGYYGYTF
d_gene: .; v_gene: TRBV9; j_gene: TRBJ1-1; abundance: .; CDR3nt: TGTGCCAGCAGCGTAGCTGAGAGAACTGAAGCTTTCTTT; CDR3aa: CASSVAERTEAFF